These 17 T cell receptor beta chains were sequenced from one sample in a study of liver allograft versus peripheral blood T cells. For the study at large: Transplanted livers held T cell receptor repertoires, and these were compared with repertoires in recipients' peripheral blood.

TCRdb recomputed calls from the reads with MiXCR, one row per CDR3 protein. The data hold some 4,000 distinct CDR3 sequences, with around 16% observed a single time. All receptors derive from a human patient who had a liver transplant. Some of these T cells may belong to the graft donor.

This clonotype is medium-sized in the sample. This chain uses TRBV7-2 with TRBJ1-2, with TRBD1 as a possible D gene (6 bases). The V gene lost 5 bases and the J gene lost 4 bases, with 11 bases spanning the gap. Germline CDR1 and CDR2: SGHTA and FQGNSA. This CDR3 is 13 amino acids long. The CDR3 coding sequence is TGTGCCAGCAGCCCAGACAGGACCTATGGCTACACCTTC. Amino acids: CASSPDRTYGYTF.

Judged by abundance, this clonotype is medium-sized. This chain connects TRBV29-1 to TRBJ2-7; 7 positions agree with TRBD1. The V segment lost 1 base and the J segment 3 bases; nucleotides outside the gene matches: 12. The CDR3 has 16 residues. Germline-derived CDR1 and CDR2 are SQVTM and ANQGSEA. The DNA for the CDR3 is TGCAGCGTTGAAGGAGCCATAGAGGGGGCTTTCTACGAGCAGTACTTC. It codes for CSVEGAIEGAFYEQYF.

In the case of this clonotype: A far larger clone is just one base off, so this is likely a read error. The rearrangement uses TRBV6-9 and TRBJ1-6, with 7 bases identical to TRBD1. Germline lookup yields CDR1 MNHGY and CDR2 SVAAGI. The CDR3 spans 15 residues. The CDR3 sequence is CASSERETGNSSLHF. DNA for the CDR3: TGTGCCAGCAGTGAACGGGAGACAGGGAATTCATCCCTCCACTTT.

Within the sample, this clonotype is medium-sized. The rearrangement joins TRBV5-6 to TRBJ1-6; no reliable D call. CDR1 SGHDT and CDR2 YYEEEE come from the germline V gene. V lost 4 bases, J lost 7 bases, and 15 bases lay in between. The CDR3 consists of 15 residues. The CDR3 sequence is CASSTSPGLNSPLHF. The CDR3 nucleotides are TGTGCCAGCAGCACCTCCCCAGGTCTCAATTCACCCCTCCACTTT. Drawing the rest from reference TRBV5-6 and TRBJ1-6, the complete variable domain is DAGVTQSPTHLIKTRGQQVTLRCSPKSGHDTVSWYQQALGQGPQFIFQYYEEEERQRGNFPDRFSGHQFPNYSSELNVNALLLGDSALYLCASSTSPGLNSPLHFGNGTRLTVT.

In this sample, this clonotype is medium-sized (0.01 to 0.1%). The gene calls are TRBV10-2 and TRBJ1-6, with no clear D. Deletions cut 4 bases from V and 0 bases from J, with 16 bases between. In germline, CDR1 is WSHSY, CDR2 SAAADI. The CDR3 has 18 amino acids. This CDR3 reads CASSGSGPLSSYNSPLHF. The CDR3 DNA reads TGCGCCAGCAGTGGATCCGGGCCCTTAAGCTCCTATAATTCACCCCTCCACTTT.

Within the sample, this clonotype is medium-sized. The DNA for the CDR3 is TGCGCCAGCAGTGAGTCGACTAGCTCCTACGAGCAGTACTTC. It specifies CASSESTSSYEQYF. The chain links TRBV10-1 to TRBJ2-7; D might be TRBD2 (6 bases). The V and J ends lost 0 bases and 0 bases respectively, with 6 bases between them. CDR3 length: 14 residues. CDR1 and CDR2 from the germline V gene are WNHNN and SYGVQD (reference sequence).

By sample share, this clonotype is medium-sized (0.01 to 0.1%). The CDR3 coding sequence is TGTGCCAGCAGTTACTTCAGTGGACTCACAGATACGCAGTATTTT. It specifies CASSYFSGLTDTQYF. The chain joins TRBV6-2 or TRBV6-3 to TRBJ2-3; TRBD2 is a possible D gene (5 bases). Trimming removed 1 base from V and 2 bases from J, with 10 bases in between. The CDR3 is made up of 15 amino acids. From germline, CDR1 is MNHEY and CDR2 SVGEGT.

The CDR3 loop reads CSARALRTSGSGYNEQFF. The CDR3 DNA follows: TGCAGTGCTAGAGCCCTTAGGACTAGCGGGAGTGGCTACAATGAGCAGTTCTTC. This sequence joins TRBV20-1 and TRBJ2-1; 13 nucleotides match TRBD2. Germline V gene lookup returns CDR1 DFQATT and CDR2 SNEGSKA (reference sequence). The ends lost 1 base at V and 3 bases at J; junction bases unmatched: 9. This CDR3 region has 18 residues.

This clonotype is classed as large. At one end the junction does not follow the germline gene, possibly because of a read error. The chain has TRBV10-2 and TRBJ1-4; D is possibly TRBD1 (5 bases). CDR1 and CDR2 (germline): WSHSY, SAAADI. The CDR3 is 15 amino acids. CDR3 in amino acids: CAISERGGTNEKLFF. DNA of the CDR3: TGTGCCATCAGTGAACGGGGGGGAACTAATGAAAAACTGTTTTTT.

In this sample, this clonotype is medium-sized. This rearrangement joins TRBV7-2 to TRBJ1-5; 9 bases align to TRBD1. With 1 base clipped from V and 4 bases from J, the junction kept 5 bases outside the gene matches. The CDR3 totals 16 residues. Germline V gene data show CDR1 as SGHTA and CDR2 as FQGNSA. The CDR3: CASSLVGGTGNQPQHF. CDR3 sequence (DNA): TGTGCCAGCAGCTTAGTTGGCGGGACAGGGAATCAGCCCCAGCATTTT.

This clonotype is labeled as medium-sized. The chain joins TRBV10-3 to TRBJ1-5; perhaps TRBD1 as D (5 bases). The length of the CDR3 is 13 residues. From germline, CDR1 is ENHRY and CDR2 SYGVKD. Trimming removed 8 bases at V and 7 bases at J, with 15 bases between. The CDR3 DNA reads TGTGCCATCTGTGCAGGGATGGGACAGCCCCAGCATTTT. This sequence encodes CAICAGMGQPQHF.

In its sample, this clonotype is medium-sized. The rearrangement links TRBV20-1 to TRBJ1-1; D uncertain. V lost 5 bases, J lost 8 bases, and 15 bases lay in between. The CDR3 length is 12 residues. Germline CDR1 and CDR2: DFQATT and SNEGSKA (reference sequence). The CDR3 DNA follows: TGCAGTGCTGAAAGGTTTAGGAGCGAAGCTTTCTTT. This translates into CSAERFRSEAFF.

This clonotype is labeled medium-sized. The chain couples TRBV6-2 or TRBV6-3 to TRBJ1-1; no clear D gene. The CDR3 extends over 16 amino acids. Per germline, CDR1 MNHEY and CDR2 SVGEGT. The V and J ends lost 5 bases and 3 bases respectively, with 19 bases between them. The CDR3: CASSLFQFRRDTEAFF. The CDR3 DNA reads TGTGCCAGCAGTCTCTTCCAGTTCAGGAGGGACACTGAAGCTTTCTTT.

This chain links TRBV6-5 with TRBJ1-2, with a possible D match to TRBD1 (5 bases). This CDR3 is 12 amino acids long. V shed 6 bases and J shed 8 bases, with 13 bases lying between them. From germline, CDR1 is MNHEY and CDR2 SVGAGI. The CDR3 loop is CASSNGGRGYTF. CDR3 bases: TGTGCCAGCAGCAACGGGGGGAGAGGCTACACCTTC.

By sample share, this clonotype is medium-sized (0.01 to 0.1%). V usage is TRBV11-2 and J usage is TRBJ1-2; D may be TRBD1 (5 bases). This CDR3 has 13 residues. Trimming stripped 5 bases from V and 2 bases from J, with 9 bases between. Germline V CDR1 and CDR2: SGHAT, FQNNGV. Here the CDR3 DNA reads TGTGCCAGCAGCCTGGGACTGAACTATGGCTACACCTTC. Protein product: CASSLGLNYGYTF.

This clonotype counts as medium-sized. V is TRBV6-5 and J is TRBJ1-2; 7 bases match TRBD1. There are 15 residues in the CDR3. After removal of 2 bases from V and 1 base from J, the junction contained 4 bases not matched to a gene. Germline CDR1 MNHEY, CDR2 SVGAGI. The CDR3 region has the DNA TGTGCCAGCAGTTACGGGCAGGGGGTTAACTATGGCTACACCTTC. It specifies CASSYGQGVNYGYTF.

This clonotype was counted ten times or more. The genes are TRBV7-9 and TRBJ1-5, with no clear D. Germline V lookup: CDR1 SEHNR, CDR2 FQNEAQ (reference sequence). The CDR3 loop spans 13 amino acids. V lost 5 bases to trimming and J lost 2 bases, with 7 bases between them. For the CDR3, the DNA is TGTGCCAGCAGCGGGGAGGGCAATCAGCCCCAGCATTTT. As protein: CASSGEGNQPQHF.